This T cell receptor beta chain was sequenced in a study of beta chain features in type 1 diabetes. Expressed TCRB transcripts were sequenced, since all the RNA that had been isolated was reverse transcribed. This table comes from immunoSEQ multiplex PCR, and its TCRdb copy is limited to in-frame clones, with some not included. The table includes about 390,000 clones, around 10% detected once. The study, taken as a whole, reports: Type 1 diabetes patients showed a moderate but significant shortening of TCRB CDR3s in all four CD4+ subsets.

The V gene's germline CDR1 is MNHNY and CDR2 SVGAGI (reference sequence). The CDR3 has 14 residues. About this clone itself: Its antigen remains unidentified. The junction differs from germline at one of its ends, possibly a read error.

The sequenced material came from central memory CD4+ T cells from blood. The clonotype comes from a man younger than 45 with type 1 diabetes. The chain couples TRBV6-6 to TRBJ1-1; no firm D call. The CDR3 spells CAISELPGSTEAFF. CDR3 nucleotide sequence: TGTGCCATCAGTGAGTTGCCTGGGAGCACTGAAGCTTTCTTT.